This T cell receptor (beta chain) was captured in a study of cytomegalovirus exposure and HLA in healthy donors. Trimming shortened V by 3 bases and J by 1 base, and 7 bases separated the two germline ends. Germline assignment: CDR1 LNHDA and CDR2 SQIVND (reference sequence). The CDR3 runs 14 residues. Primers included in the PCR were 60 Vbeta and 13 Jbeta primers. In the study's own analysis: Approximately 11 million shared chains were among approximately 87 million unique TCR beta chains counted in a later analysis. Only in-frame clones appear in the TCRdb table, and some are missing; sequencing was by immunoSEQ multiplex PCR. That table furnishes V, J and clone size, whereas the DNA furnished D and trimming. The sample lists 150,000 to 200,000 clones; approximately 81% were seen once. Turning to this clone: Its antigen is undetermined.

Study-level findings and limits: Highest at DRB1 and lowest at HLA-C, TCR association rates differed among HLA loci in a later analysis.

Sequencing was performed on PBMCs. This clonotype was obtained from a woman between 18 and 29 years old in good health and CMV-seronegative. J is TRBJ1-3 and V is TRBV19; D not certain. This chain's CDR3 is CASSIRGSGNTIYF. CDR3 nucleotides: TGTGCCAGTAGTATTCGCGGATCTGGAAACACCATATATTTT.